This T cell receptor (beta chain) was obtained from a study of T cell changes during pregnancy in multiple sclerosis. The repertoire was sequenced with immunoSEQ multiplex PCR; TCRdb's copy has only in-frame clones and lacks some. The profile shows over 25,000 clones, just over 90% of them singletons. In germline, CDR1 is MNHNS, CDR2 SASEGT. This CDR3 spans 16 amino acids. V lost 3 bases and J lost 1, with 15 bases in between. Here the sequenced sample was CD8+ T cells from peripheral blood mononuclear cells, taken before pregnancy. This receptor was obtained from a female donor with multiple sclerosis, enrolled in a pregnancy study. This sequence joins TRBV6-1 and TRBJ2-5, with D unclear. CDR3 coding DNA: TGTGCCAGCAGTGACATTAAAACAGACCCCCAAGAGACCCAGTACTTC. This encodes CASSDIKTDPQETQYF.